This TCR beta chain was observed in a study of blood T cell repertoires in COVID-19. The CDR3 consists of 15 residues. Germline CDR1 and CDR2: LGHNA and YSLEER. V was cut by 0 bases and J by 1 base, with 10 bases left in between. In the authors' workflow: Amplification of reference gene primers provided the estimated nucleated cell counts. Assay: immunoSEQ multiplex PCR; the TCRdb copy retains only in-frame clones and omits some. V and J calls and clone size follow that table, whereas D and trimming were derived from the DNA. Among a few hundred thousand clones, about 83% were seen once, and the ten largest hold around 1.7%.

The sequencing sample was made of peripheral blood. The J gene is TRBJ2-7, the V gene TRBV4-3; no firm D call. This TCR was recovered from a woman between 50 and 59 years old with acute or convalescent COVID-19. CDR3: CASSQDLQISYEQYF. In DNA form, the CDR3 reads TGCGCCAGCAGCCAAGATTTACAGATTTCCTACGAGCAGTACTTC.